This record concerns one T cell receptor beta chain sequence. Only in-frame clones appear in the TCRdb table, and some are missing; sequencing was by immunoSEQ multiplex PCR. The table shows over 10,000 clones, with 80% to 90% occurring only once. This sample was included in a study of tumor-infiltrating lymphocytes in localized non-small cell lung cancer. The CDR3 is 14 amino acids. The ends were cut back, 6 bases at V and 8 bases at J, with 19 bases in the middle. Germline CDR1 MNHEY, CDR2 SVGAGI. The clonotype comes from a human donor with non-small cell lung cancer. The chain joins TRBV6-5 to TRBJ1-2; no firm D call. The specimen sequenced was uninvolved lung tissue not adjacent to the tumor. The CDR3: CASSQGGQRHGYTF. The CDR3 nucleotides read TGTGCCAGCAGCCAAGGTGGCCAACGGCACGGCTACACCTTC.